This TCR beta chain is drawn from a study of spatial heterogeneity in lung cancer. Study context: Raw reads showed each unique TCR and UMI combination turning up more than ten times on average.

This clonotype was observed many times. V dropped 4 bases and J dropped 9 bases, with 16 bases sitting between them. CDR1 and CDR2 (germline): KGHSH, LQKENI. This CDR3 is built from 14 residues. Regarding time point: sample taken at primary tumor resection. Individual TCR cDNA molecules each bore their own unique molecular identifier. A single record per CDR3 protein comes from TCRdb applying MiXCR to the 5' RACE reads. The sample has about 39,000 distinct CDR3 sequences, roughly 3% seen once. Sequenced here: normal lung tissue next to the tumor, sampled at surgery. The genes are TRBV18 and TRBJ2-1; D call uncertain. The sequence was obtained from a male donor with early-stage non-small cell lung cancer. The chain's CDR3 is CASSQIGLGGEQFF. CDR3 DNA: TGTGCCAGCTCACAGATTGGCTTAGGCGGTGAGCAGTTCTTC. The variable domain in full, completed from reference TRBV18 and TRBJ2-1, reads NAGVMQNPRHLVRRRGQEARLRCSPMKGHSHVYWYRQLPEEGLKFMVYLQKENIIDESGMPKERFSAEFPKEGPSILRIQQVVRGDSAAYFCASSQIGLGGEQFFGPGTRLTVL.